This TCR beta chain was captured by sequencing in a study of vaccination and CD4 T cells after COVID-19 (dated by TCRdb to the early 2020s). General notes on the study: Convalescent patients had a positive SARS-CoV-2 result on nasal swab PCR, and of these patients, some ten had mild disease and one had severe disease. The convalescent cohort comprised six males and four females, including two Hispanic individuals, seven Caucasians, two Asians and one multiracial person. Participants received two doses of either the Pfizer-BioNTech BNT162b2 vaccine (n=8) or the Moderna mRNA-1273 vaccine (n=2). Post-COVID blood samples were collected from convalescent patients a median of approximately 93 days after diagnosis, with a range of about 35 to 170 days. Post-vaccine blood samples were taken a median of 72 days after the second vaccine dose, with a range of roughly 14 to 250 days. The cultures were stimulated with overlapping spike peptide pools from SARS-CoV-2 and from the common cold coronaviruses HCoV-NL63, HCoV-OC43 and HCoV-229E. In control cultures, a CEFX viral epitope pool was used as positive control, an HIV-1 Nef peptide pool was used as negative control, or no peptide was added. In 9 to 11 COVID-19 convalescent patients and a handful of infection-naive healthy vaccine recipients, researchers compared the spike-specific CD4+ TCR repertoire from before mRNA vaccination with the repertoire from after. Overall study results and their limits: Among the post-vaccine SARS-CoV-2-reactive clones in convalescent patients, a median around 90% showed up only after vaccination, which suggests vaccine-specific priming. The study included relatively few convalescent patients and did not analyze early timepoints after natural infection. An increase in the median number of SARS-CoV-2-reactive clonotypes from approximately 21 after infection to a few dozen after vaccination was observed, but the change was not found to be significant. In convalescent patients, nearly all vaccine-specific clones (304 of 307) were found to be mono-reactive for SARS-CoV-2 spike rather than cross-reactive with common cold coronaviruses.

The germline V gene gives CDR1 as SGHRS and CDR2 as YFSETQ. V is trimmed back by 4 bases and J by 4 bases, and the junction contains 8 bases that no gene match accounts for. The CDR3 covers 15 residues, taking in both the cysteine and the phenylalanine. Of all the DNA, just the CDR3 is kept, 45 bases in frame from base 1. Explained via the paper, the treatment or condition label denotes: approximately 9-day PBMC culture with coronavirus spike peptide pools or control peptides (ViraFEST assay). The ViraFEST assay was used in the study, in which antigen-specific T cells were expanded with peptide pools and expanded clonotypes were subsequently identified by TCR sequencing. The convalescent patients' positive SARS-CoV-2 PCR tests were from March to December 2020, which was before the Alpha, Beta and Delta variants emerged in the United States. Each well held approximately 2 million PBMCs cultured in IMDM containing approximately 5% human AB serum and approximately 9.8 IU/ml IL-2, with about 9.4 ug/ml peptide pools added. Half of the culture medium was replaced with fresh IL-2-containing medium on days 3 and 7. CD4+ T cells were isolated after 10 days of culture through negative selection using the EasySep CD4+ T cell isolation kit. Ficoll-Paque Plus gradient centrifugation was used to isolate PBMCs from whole blood, and the isolated PBMCs were then either used fresh or cryopreserved at -140C. Triplicate wells were generally used for each culture condition.

Library method: PCR. At the Johns Hopkins FTIC core, DNA from the cultured CD4+ T cells underwent TCR sequencing with the Oncomine TCR Beta short-read assay. The QIAamp micro DNA kit was used to extract genomic DNA from the cultured CD4+ T cells. Oncomine TCR Beta libraries from cultured CD4+ T cells were pooled with unique dual indexes and sequenced on an Illumina iSeq 100. Concerning the study's data processing: Non-productive sequences were removed, and CDR3s not starting with C, not ending with F or W, or shorter than 7 amino acids were discarded. Antigen-specific clonotypes were identified using the MANAFEST web application through comparison of peptide-stimulated wells with reference and other culture wells. To be called positive, a clone needed an FDR below 0.05, an odds ratio above 5, and a productive frequency above 0.1% in at least two of three replicate wells. A clonotype counted as cross-reactive if it showed significant expansion both in the SARS-CoV-2 spike wells and in at least one common cold coronavirus spike condition. CDR3 homology was assessed with Levenshtein distances (stringdist) and unrooted phylogenetic trees (ape) in R version 3.6.1. TCRdb's own reprocessing of the public reads used fastp at Q25 and MiXCR and kept productive beta chains. For every CDR3 protein sequence, its rows merge into one entry that carries the most common genes and DNA. The V and J calls and clone size are TCRdb's, not the authors'. The sample contains about 17,000 distinct CDR3 sequences, roughly half of them found a single time. About 5% of the sample belongs to the ten largest clones.

This clonotype came up a few times. Its recognized antigen is unknown. Per-base qualities were not stored, and no clone one base away is much larger. The TCR was taken from a human donor who had recovered from COVID-19. The sequencing used CD4+ T cells from blood, cultured in vitro, collected before SARS-CoV-2 vaccination. The chain joins TRBV5-1 to TRBJ1-1, with 9 central nucleotides matching TRBD1. The DNA is TGCGCCAGCAGCCCACGGACAGGGGACTCCACTGAAGCTTTCTTT. It specifies CASSPRTGDSTEAFF. The variable domain in full, with residues beyond the CDR3 obtained from the reference TRBV5-1 and TRBJ1-1 genes, is KAGVTQTPRYLIKTRGQQVTLSCSPISGHRSVSWYQQTPGQGLQFLFEYFSETQRNKGNFPGRFSGRQFSNSRSEMNVSTLELGDSALYLCASSPRTGDSTEAFFGQGTRLTVV.